This T cell receptor (beta chain) appears in the sequencing data of a study of T cells expressing NK-cell markers. Study as a whole: Researchers got TCR beta repertoires out of sorted CD3+CD56+NKG2C+, CD3+CD56+NKG2C- and CD3+CD56-NKG2C+ T cells. Among eight sequenced donors, seven carried HCMV seropositivity while one was seronegative.

Points from the study as a whole: Similarly, these clonotypes led the CD3+CD56-NKG2C+ fraction as well in a few donors. A range of roughly 1.0-8% of CD8+ T cells consisted of dominant NKG2C+ clonotypes in more than five donors.

Reprocessing the 5' RACE reads, TCRdb reports a single entry for every CDR3 protein and omits DNA. Its listing shows approximately 150,000 distinct CDR3 sequences. A note on this clonotype: No antigen is known for it.

This CDR3 has 20 amino acids. Germline V CDR1 and CDR2: LGHDT, YNNKEL (reference sequence). The sequence was collected from a man aged 18 to 29 in good health. The chain combines TRBV3-1 with TRBJ2-3; TCRdb names TRBD2, which stays unverified in the absence of DNA. The sample comprised blood T cells: a sorted CD56 or NKG2C T cell subset, CD4+ or CD8+ T cells, or bulk PBMC T cells (not recorded which). The CDR3 here is CASSQVPGSSGSHNADTQYF.